The source of this T cell receptor (beta chain) is a study of blood T cell repertoires in COVID-19. Across the whole study: Samples taken during acute and convalescent COVID-19 were collected in the United States, Italy and Spain. Sample material is recorded as cDNA or gDNA derived from T cells, B-cell-depleted T cells, or PBMCs.

Authors' analysis steps: Quantification of nucleated cells was approximated via reference gene primer amplification. Data came from immunoSEQ multiplex PCR; TCRdb stores just in-frame clones and leaves some out. V, J and clone size derive from that table, while D and trimming were established from the DNA sequence. The data contain about 100,000 clones, more than 65% of them singletons. The CDR3 spans 12 residues. Trimming removed 5 bases at V and 1 base at J, with 6 bases between. Germline CDR1 SGHTA, CDR2 FQGNSA. This clonotype was sampled from a woman between 65 and 79 years old with acute or convalescent COVID-19. Sequenced material: peripheral blood. The V gene is TRBV7-2, the J gene TRBJ2-7, with unresolved D. Written as DNA, the CDR3 is TGTGCCAGCAGCCTGCAGTCCTACGAGCAGTACTTC. Translation: CASSLQSYEQYF.